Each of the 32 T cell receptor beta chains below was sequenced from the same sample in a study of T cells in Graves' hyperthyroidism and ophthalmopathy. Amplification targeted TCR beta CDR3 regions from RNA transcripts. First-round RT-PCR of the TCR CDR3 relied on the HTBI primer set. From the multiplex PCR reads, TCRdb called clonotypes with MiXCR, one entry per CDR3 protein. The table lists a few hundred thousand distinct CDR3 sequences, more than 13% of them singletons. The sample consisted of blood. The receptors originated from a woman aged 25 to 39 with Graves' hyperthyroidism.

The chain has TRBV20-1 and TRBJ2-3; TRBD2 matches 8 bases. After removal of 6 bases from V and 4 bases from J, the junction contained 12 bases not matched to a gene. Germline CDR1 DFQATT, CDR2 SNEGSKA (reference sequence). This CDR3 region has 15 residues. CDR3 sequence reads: CSASPPSGSSDTQYF. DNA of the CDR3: TGCAGTGCCAGCCCGCCGAGCGGGAGTTCAGATACGCAGTATTTT.

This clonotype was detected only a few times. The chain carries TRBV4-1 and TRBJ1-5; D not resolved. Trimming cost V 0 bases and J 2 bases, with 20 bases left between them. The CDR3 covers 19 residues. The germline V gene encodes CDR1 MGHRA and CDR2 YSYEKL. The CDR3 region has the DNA TGCGCCAGCAGCCAAGATCCCCGCGATACTAAGCGAGGCAATCAGCCCCAGCATTTT. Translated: CASSQDPRDTKRGNQPQHF.

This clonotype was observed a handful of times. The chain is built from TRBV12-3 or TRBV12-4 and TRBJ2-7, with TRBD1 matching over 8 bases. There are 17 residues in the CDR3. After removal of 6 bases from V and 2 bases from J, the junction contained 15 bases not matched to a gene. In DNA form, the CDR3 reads TGTGCCAGCAGCCCCCGTGCGGCAGGGGGCTCACCCTACGAGCAGTACTTC. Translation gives CASSPRAAGGSPYEQYF.

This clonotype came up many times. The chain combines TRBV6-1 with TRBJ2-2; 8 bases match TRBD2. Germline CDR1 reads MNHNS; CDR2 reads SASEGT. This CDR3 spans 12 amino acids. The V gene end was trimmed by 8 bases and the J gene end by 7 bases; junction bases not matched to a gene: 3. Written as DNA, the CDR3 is TGTGCCAGCGCTAGCGGGCGCGGGGAGCTGTTTTTT. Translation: CASASGRGELFF.

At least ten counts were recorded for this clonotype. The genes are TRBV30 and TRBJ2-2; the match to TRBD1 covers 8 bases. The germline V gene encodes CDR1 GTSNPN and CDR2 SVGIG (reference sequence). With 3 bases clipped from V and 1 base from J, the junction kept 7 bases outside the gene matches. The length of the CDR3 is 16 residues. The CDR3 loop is CAWRARTGLNTGELFF. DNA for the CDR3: TGTGCCTGGAGGGCCCGGACAGGGTTGAACACCGGGGAGCTGTTTTTT.

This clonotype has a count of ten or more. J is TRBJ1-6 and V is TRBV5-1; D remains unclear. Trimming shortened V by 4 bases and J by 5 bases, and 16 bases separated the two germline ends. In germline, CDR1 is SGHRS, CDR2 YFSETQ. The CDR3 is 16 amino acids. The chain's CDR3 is CASSPEGGPNNSPLHF. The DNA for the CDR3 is TGCGCCAGCAGCCCGGAAGGAGGTCCGAATAATTCACCCCTCCACTTT.

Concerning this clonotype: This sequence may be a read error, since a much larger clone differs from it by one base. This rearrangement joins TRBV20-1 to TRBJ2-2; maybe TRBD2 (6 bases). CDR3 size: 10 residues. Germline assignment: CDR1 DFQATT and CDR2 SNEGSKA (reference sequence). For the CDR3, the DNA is TGCAGTGCCCAAGGCGGGGAGCTGCTTTTT. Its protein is CSAQGGELLF.

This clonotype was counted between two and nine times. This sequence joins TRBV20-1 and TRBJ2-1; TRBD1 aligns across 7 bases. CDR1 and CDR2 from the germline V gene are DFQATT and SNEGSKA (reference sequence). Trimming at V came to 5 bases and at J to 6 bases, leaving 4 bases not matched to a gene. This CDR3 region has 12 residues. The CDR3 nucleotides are TGCAGTGCTGAGGGGGCATCCAATGAGCAGTTCTTC. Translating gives CSAEGASNEQFF.

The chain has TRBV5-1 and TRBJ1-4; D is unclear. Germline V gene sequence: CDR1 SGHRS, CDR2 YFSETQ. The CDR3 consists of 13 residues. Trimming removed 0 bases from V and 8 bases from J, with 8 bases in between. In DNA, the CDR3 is TGCGCCAGCAGCTTGGCCGCATACGAAAAACTGTTTTTT. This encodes CASSLAAYEKLFF.

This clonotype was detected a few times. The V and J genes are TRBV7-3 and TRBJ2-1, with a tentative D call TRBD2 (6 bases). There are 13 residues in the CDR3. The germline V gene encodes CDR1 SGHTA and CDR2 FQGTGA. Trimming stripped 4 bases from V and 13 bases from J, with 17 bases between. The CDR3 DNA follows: TGTGCCAGCAGCTCGGGGACTGGGGCAAACCAGTTCTTC. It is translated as CASSSGTGANQFF.

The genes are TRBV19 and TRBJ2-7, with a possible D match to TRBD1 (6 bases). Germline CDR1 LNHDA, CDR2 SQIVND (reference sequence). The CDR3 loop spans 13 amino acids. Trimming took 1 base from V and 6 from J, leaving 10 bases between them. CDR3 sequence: CASSIGTVGEQYF. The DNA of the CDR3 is TGTGCCAGTAGTATAGGGACAGTAGGCGAGCAGTACTTC.

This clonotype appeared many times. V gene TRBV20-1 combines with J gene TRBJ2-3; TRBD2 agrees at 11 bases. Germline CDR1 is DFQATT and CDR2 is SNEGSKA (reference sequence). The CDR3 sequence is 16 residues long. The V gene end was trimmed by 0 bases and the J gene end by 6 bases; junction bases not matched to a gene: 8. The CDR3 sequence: CSAREPSGRRGDTQYF. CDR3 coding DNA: TGCAGTGCTAGAGAACCTAGCGGGAGGCGGGGGGATACGCAGTATTTT.

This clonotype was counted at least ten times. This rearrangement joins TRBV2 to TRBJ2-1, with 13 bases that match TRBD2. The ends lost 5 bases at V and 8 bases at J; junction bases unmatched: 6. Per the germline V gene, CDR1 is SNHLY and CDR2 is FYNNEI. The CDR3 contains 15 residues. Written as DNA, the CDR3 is TGTGCCAGCAGTTGGAGGACTAGCGGGAGCGATGAGCAGTTCTTC. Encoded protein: CASSWRTSGSDEQFF.

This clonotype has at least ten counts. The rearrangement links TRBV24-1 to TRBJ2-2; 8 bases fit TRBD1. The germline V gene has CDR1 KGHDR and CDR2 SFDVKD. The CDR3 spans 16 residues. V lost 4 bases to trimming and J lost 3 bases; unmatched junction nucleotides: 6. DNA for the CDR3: TGTGCCACCAGTGAAAGGACAGGGTGGGACACCGGGGAGCTGTTTTTT. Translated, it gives CATSERTGWDTGELFF.

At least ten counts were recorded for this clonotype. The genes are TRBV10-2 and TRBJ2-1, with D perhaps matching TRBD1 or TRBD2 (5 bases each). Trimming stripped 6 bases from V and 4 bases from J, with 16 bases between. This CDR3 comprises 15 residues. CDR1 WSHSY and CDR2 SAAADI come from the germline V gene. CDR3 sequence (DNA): TGCGCCAGCAGAGGGGACGGTGGTCATTACAATGAGCAGTTCTTC. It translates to CASRGDGGHYNEQFF.

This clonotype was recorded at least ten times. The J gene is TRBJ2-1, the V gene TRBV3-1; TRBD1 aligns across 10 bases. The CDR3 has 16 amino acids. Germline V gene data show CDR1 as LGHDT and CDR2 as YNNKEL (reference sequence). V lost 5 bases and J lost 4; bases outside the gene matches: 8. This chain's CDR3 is CASSTRDRGRYNEQFF. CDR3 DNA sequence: TGTGCCAGCAGCACCCGGGACAGGGGAAGATACAATGAGCAGTTCTTC.

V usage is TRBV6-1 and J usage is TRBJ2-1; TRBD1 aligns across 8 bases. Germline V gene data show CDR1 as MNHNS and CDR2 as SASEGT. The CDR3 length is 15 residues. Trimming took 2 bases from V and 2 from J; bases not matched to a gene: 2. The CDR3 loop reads CASSEQQGAYNEQFF. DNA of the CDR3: TGTGCCAGCAGTGAACAACAGGGGGCCTACAATGAGCAGTTCTTC.

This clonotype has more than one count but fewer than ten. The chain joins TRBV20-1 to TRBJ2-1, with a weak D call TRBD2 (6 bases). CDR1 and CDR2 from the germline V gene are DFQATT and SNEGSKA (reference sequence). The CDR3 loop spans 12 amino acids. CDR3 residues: CGIGGAYNEQFF. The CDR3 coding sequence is TGCGGGATCGGGGGTGCCTACAATGAGCAGTTCTTC.

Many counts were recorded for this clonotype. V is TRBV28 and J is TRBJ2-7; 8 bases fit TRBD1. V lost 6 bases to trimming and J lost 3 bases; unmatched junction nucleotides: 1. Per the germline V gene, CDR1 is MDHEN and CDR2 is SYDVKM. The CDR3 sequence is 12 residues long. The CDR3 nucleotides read TGTGCCAGCAGGGACAGGGACTACGAGCAGTACTTC. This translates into CASRDRDYEQYF.

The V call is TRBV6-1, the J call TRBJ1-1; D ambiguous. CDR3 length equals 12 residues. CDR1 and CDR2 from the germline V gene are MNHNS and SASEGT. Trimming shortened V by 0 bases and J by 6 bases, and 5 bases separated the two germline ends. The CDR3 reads CASSEASPEAFF. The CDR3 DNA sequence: TGTGCCAGCAGTGAAGCATCTCCTGAAGCTTTCTTT.

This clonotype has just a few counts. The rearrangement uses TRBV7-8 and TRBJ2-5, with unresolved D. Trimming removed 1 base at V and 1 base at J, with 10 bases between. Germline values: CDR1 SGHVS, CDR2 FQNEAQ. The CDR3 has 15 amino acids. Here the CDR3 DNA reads TGTGCCAGCAGCTTAGGTTGGGGTTCCCAAGAGACCCAGTACTTC. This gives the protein CASSLGWGSQETQYF.

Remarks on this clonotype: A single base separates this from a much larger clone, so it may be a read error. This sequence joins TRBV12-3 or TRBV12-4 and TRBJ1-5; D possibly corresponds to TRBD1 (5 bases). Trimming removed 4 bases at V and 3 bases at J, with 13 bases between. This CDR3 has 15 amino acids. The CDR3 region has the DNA TGTGCCAGCAGTTCCGGGGGTCCGGCCAATCAGCCCCAGCATTTT. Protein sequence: CASSSGGPANQPQHF.

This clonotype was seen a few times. The CDR3 loop is CASRDVSGNTIYF. CDR3 in DNA: TGTGCCAGCAGGGACGTCTCTGGAAACACCATATATTTT. V and J are TRBV6-1 and TRBJ1-3; D is unresolved. The germline V gene has CDR1 MNHNS and CDR2 SASEGT. Trimming removed 6 bases from V and 0 bases from J, with 6 bases in between. This CDR3 has 13 residues.

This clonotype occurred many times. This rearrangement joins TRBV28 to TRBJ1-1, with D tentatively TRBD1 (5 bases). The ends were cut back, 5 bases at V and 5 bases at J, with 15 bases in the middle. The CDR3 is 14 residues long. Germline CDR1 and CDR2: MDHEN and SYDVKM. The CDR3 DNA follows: TGTGCCAGCAGTCCCCCAGACAGAGGAACTGAAGCTTTCTTT. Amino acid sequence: CASSPPDRGTEAFF.

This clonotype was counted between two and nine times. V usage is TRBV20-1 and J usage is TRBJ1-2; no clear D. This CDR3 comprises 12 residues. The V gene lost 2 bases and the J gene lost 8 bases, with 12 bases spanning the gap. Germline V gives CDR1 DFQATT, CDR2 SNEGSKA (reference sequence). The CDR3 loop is CSARSPNLGYTF. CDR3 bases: TGCAGTGCTAGATCTCCTAACCTGGGCTACACCTTC.

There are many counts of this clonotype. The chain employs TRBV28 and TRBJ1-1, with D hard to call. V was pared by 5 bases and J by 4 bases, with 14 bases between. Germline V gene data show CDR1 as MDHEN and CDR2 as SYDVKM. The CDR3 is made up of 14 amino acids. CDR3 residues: CASSTRRSLTEAFF. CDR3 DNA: TGTGCCAGCAGTACCCGCCGAAGCCTCACTGAAGCTTTCTTT.

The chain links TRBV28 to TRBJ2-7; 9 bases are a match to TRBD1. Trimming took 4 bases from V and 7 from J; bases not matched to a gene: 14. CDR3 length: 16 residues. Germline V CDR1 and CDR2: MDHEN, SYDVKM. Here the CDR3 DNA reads TGTGCCAGCAGTTGGGCCCCGGGACAGGGATGGACGGAGCAGTACTTC. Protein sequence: CASSWAPGQGWTEQYF.

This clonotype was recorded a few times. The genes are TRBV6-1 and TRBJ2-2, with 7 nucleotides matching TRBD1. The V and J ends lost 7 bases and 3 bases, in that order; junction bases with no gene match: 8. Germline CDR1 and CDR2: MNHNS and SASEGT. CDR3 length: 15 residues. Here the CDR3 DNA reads TGTGCCAGCATAAGGACAGGAGGCTACACCGGGGAGCTGTTTTTT. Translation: CASIRTGGYTGELFF.

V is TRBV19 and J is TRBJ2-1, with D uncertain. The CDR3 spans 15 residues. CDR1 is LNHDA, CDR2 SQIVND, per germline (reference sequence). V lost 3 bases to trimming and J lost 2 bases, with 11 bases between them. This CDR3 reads CASSIVPDPYNEQFF. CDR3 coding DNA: TGTGCCAGTAGTATCGTACCGGATCCCTACAATGAGCAGTTCTTC.

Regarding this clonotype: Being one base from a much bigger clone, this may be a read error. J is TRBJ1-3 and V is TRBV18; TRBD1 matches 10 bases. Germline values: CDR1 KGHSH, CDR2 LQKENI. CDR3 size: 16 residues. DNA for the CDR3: TGTGCCAGCTCACCGGGACAGGGGTTATCTGGAAACACCATGTATTTT. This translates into CASSPGQGLSGNTMYF.

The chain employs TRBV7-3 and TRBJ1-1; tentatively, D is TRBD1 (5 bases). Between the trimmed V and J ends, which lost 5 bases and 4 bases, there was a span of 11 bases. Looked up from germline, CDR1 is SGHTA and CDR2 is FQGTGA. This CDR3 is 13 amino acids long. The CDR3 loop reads CASSTGTGTEAFF. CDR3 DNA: TGTGCCAGCAGCACCGGGACCGGCACTGAAGCTTTCTTT.

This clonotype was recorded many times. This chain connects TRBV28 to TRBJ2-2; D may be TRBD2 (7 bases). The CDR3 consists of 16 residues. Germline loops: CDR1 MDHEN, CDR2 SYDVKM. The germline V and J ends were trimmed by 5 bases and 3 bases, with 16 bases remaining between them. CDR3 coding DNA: TGTGCCAGCAGTCTGGGGGGCGGGAGCGACACCGGGGAGCTGTTTTTT. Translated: CASSLGGGSDTGELFF.